The entry below gives a single TCR beta chain sequence along with its context. The data were taken from a study of cytotoxic CD8 clonotypes in ibrutinib-treated CLL. Measured with immunoSEQ multiplex PCR; TCRdb has only the in-frame clones, and not every one. The table has 200,000 or so clones, about four fifths seen once. Germline V gene data show CDR1 as LNHDA and CDR2 as SQIVND (reference sequence). Trimming left V 4 bases short and J 3 bases short, with 15 bases between. The CDR3 runs 16 residues. This TCR came from a human donor with chronic lymphocytic leukemia. V usage is TRBV19 and J usage is TRBJ1-4, with a tentative D call TRBD1 (6 bases). The sample was PBMCs, taken after 12 months of ibrutinib treatment. CDR3 amino acids: CASSTSTGYPNEKLFF. The CDR3 DNA sequence: TGTGCCAGTAGTACTTCAACAGGGTACCCTAATGAAAAACTGTTTTTT.